Listed below are T cell receptor beta chains from one sample, sequenced in a study of blood T cell repertoires in COVID-19. Method: immunoSEQ multiplex PCR; TCRdb's copy keeps in-frame clones and lacks some. The repertoire holds about 100,000 clones, with roughly 90% as singletons. The sequencing sample was made of peripheral blood. These TCRs come from a man aged 45-65 years with active COVID-19. Both conserved end residues are part of each CDR3. The D gene is left open where the match is weak. Size is stated for part of the rows, as once, few or many counts, or as a class when the clone is expanded.

d_call j_call v_call clone_size cdr3_aa cdr3_nt
NA TRBJ2-2 TRBV25-1 NA CASSYLSHNTGELFF TGTGCCAGCAGTTATCTATCGCATAATACCGGGGAGCTGTTTTTT
TRBD1 TRBJ2-7 TRBV12-3/TRBV12-4 NA CASRAGAGGEQYF TGTGCCAGCAGGGCCGGGGCAGGGGGCGAGCAGTACTTC
NA TRBJ2-7 TRBV6-5 once CASNNSPYEQYF TGTGCCAGTAACAACAGCCCCTACGAGCAGTACTTC
TRBD2 TRBJ2-5 TRBV19 NA CASRGLAQETQYF TGTGCCAGTAGGGGACTAGCCCAAGAGACCCAGTACTTC
TRBD1 TRBJ1-2 TRBV5-5 NA CASRIEGAYGYTF TGTGCCAGCAGAATTGAGGGGGCGTATGGCTACACCTTC
NA TRBJ1-1 TRBV6-5 once CASSKRQDEAFF TGTGCCAGCAGTAAACGACAAGATGAAGCTTTCTTT
NA TRBJ2-5 TRBV24-1 NA CATSDSAREETQYF TGTGCCACCAGTGATTCGGCCAGGGAAGAGACCCAGTACTTC
TRBD1 TRBJ1-3 TRBV27 NA CASARDREYGNTIYF TGTGCCAGCGCGAGAGACAGGGAGTATGGAAACACCATATATTTT
TRBD1 TRBJ1-2 TRBV19 NA CASSRTQGARDYGYTF TGTGCCAGTAGCAGAACCCAGGGGGCCCGCGACTATGGCTACACCTTC
TRBD1 TRBJ2-5 TRBV7-7 NA CASSVDRVGETQYF TGTGCCAGCAGCGTTGACAGGGTCGGGGAGACCCAGTACTTC
NA TRBJ2-1 TRBV21-1 NA CASTPGLAGYNEQFF TGTGCCAGCACCCCGGGACTAGCGGGATACAATGAGCAGTTCTTC
TRBD1 TRBJ2-4 TRBV15 once CATSRDPGQGNIQYF TGTGCCACCAGCAGAGATCCGGGACAGGGGAACATTCAGTACTTC
NA TRBJ1-1 TRBV7-8 NA CASSHSGALYEAFF TGTGCCAGCAGCCACTCAGGGGCGTTGTATGAAGCTTTCTTT
NA TRBJ1-6 TRBV7-9 NA CASSFGGLSYNSPLHF TGTGCCAGCAGCTTCGGGGGTCTCTCCTATAATTCACCCCTCCACTTT
TRBD1 TRBJ2-2 TRBV4-1 NA CASSSTGVGSGELFF TGCGCCAGCAGCTCGACAGGGGTAGGGTCCGGGGAGCTGTTTTTT
NA TRBJ2-5 TRBV7-6 NA CASSLAQGGPRETQYF TGTGCCAGCAGCTTAGCCCAGGGTGGGCCCAGAGAGACCCAGTACTTC
NA TRBJ2-2 TRBV5-1 NA CASSLEGPGELFF TGCGCCAGCAGCTTGGAGGGGCCCGGGGAGCTGTTTTTT
NA TRBJ1-1 TRBV12-3/TRBV12-4 NA CASSLGTLEAFF TGTGCCAGCAGTTTAGGGACACTGGAAGCTTTCTTT
NA TRBJ2-5 TRBV10-3 NA CAISDMGGRETQYF TGTGCCATCAGTGACATGGGTGGGCGAGAGACCCAGTACTTC
NA TRBJ2-5 TRBV7-9 few CASSLSGQETQYF TGTGCCAGCAGCTTAAGCGGCCAAGAGACCCAGTACTTC
NA TRBJ2-1 TRBV27 NA CASSFGARGQQFF TGTGCCAGCAGTTTTGGTGCGCGGGGGCAGCAGTTCTTC
NA TRBJ1-2 TRBV7-8 NA CASSPTGNQGYTF TGTGCCAGCAGCCCCACGGGTAATCAAGGCTACACCTTC
NA TRBJ2-7 TRBV5-5 once CASSVSRGEQYF TGTGCCAGCAGTGTTTCTAGGGGCGAGCAGTACTTC
NA TRBJ1-4 TRBV6-5 NA CASSRGGDSEKLFF TGTGCCAGCAGTCGTGGGGGGGATTCGGAAAAACTGTTTTTT
TRBD1 TRBJ1-4 TRBV4-2 NA CASSQDQTGANEKLFF TGTGCCAGCAGCCAAGATCAGACAGGGGCAAATGAAAAACTGTTTTTT
NA TRBJ1-2 TRBV2 NA CASSDEMYYGYTF TGTGCCAGCAGTGACGAGATGTACTATGGCTACACCTTC
TRBD1 TRBJ2-5 TRBV7-9 NA CASSFGQGPQETQYF TGTGCCAGCAGCTTTGGACAGGGCCCCCAAGAGACCCAGTACTTC
TRBD2 TRBJ2-3 TRBV4-2 NA CASSQGGTSGRDTQYF TGTGCCAGCAGCCAAGGAGGGACTAGCGGGAGAGATACGCAGTATTTT
TRBD1 TRBJ2-3 TRBV18 NA CASSSTGTGSRTDTQYF TGTGCCAGCTCATCTACCGGGACAGGGTCTCGGACAGATACGCAGTATTTT
TRBD1 TRBJ2-2 TRBV19 NA CASSRAKQGLDTGELFF TGTGCCAGTAGTAGAGCGAAACAGGGGTTGGACACCGGGGAGCTGTTTTTT
TRBD1 TRBJ1-3 TRBV7-2 NA CASSLQTGLVSGNTIYF TGTGCCAGCAGCTTACAGACAGGGCTTGTCTCTGGAAACACCATATATTTT
NA TRBJ2-5 TRBV7-2 NA CASSSTNQETQYF TGTGCCAGCAGCTCGACTAACCAAGAGACCCAGTACTTC
NA TRBJ1-6 TRBV18 NA CASSPGQLSPLHF TGTGCCAGCTCACCAGGACAGCTTTCACCCCTCCACTTT
NA TRBJ1-6 TRBV19 NA CASSPQRNNSPLHF TGTGCCAGTAGTCCGCAGAGGAATAATTCACCCCTCCACTTT
NA TRBJ1-1 TRBV18 once CASSPMLLGSRNTEAFF TGTGCCAGCTCACCGATGCTCCTTGGGAGCAGGAACACTGAAGCTTTCTTT
NA TRBJ2-1 TRBV7-6 NA CASSRQGGYNEQFF TGTGCCAGCAGCAGGCAGGGTGGCTACAATGAGCAGTTCTTC
TRBD1 TRBJ1-5 TRBV7-8 NA CASSLELGTGASPSNQPQHF TGTGCCAGCAGCCTAGAACTCGGGACAGGGGCGTCCCCTAGCAATCAGCCCCAGCATTTT
TRBD1 TRBJ1-5 TRBV27 NA CASSRDGQGSGQPQHF TGTGCCAGCAGCCGCGACGGACAGGGTTCTGGACAGCCCCAGCATTTT
NA TRBJ2-1 TRBV7-2 once CASSPYSGIYNEQFF TGTGCCAGCAGCCCCTATAGCGGAATATACAATGAGCAGTTCTTC
NA TRBJ1-1 TRBV5-1 NA CASSSSSSYTEAFF TGCGCCAGCTCTTCTAGTAGTTCCTACACTGAAGCTTTCTTT
TRBD1 TRBJ2-7 TRBV7-2 NA CASSWGTGGSYEQYF TGTGCCAGCAGCTGGGGGACAGGGGGGTCCTACGAGCAGTACTTC